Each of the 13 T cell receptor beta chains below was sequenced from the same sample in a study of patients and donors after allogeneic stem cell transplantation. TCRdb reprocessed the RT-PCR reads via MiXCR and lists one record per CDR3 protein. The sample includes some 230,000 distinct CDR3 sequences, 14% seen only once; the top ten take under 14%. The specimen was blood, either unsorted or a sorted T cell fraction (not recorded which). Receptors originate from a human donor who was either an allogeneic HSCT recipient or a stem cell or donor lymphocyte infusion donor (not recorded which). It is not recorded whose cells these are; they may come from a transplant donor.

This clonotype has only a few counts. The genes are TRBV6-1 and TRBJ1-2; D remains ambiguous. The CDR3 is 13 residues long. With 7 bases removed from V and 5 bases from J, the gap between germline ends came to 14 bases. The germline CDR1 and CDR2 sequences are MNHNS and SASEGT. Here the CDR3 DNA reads TGTGCCAGCACCCAAGGTCGGGAGTATGGCTACACCTTC. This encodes CASTQGREYGYTF.

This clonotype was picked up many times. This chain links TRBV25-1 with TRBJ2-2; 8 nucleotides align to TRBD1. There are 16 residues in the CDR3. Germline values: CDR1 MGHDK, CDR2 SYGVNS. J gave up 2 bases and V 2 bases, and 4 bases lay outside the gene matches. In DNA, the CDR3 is TGTGCCAGCAGTGAACGGACAGGGACTAACACCGGGGAGCTGTTTTTT. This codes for CASSERTGTNTGELFF.

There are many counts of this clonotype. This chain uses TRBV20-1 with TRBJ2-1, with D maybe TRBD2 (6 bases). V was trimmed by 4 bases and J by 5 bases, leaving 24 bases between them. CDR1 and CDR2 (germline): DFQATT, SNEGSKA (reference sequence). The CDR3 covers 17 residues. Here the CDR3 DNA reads TGCAGTGCTAAATCGGGGGATCGGAGACATAGGAACAATGAGCAGTTCTTC. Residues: CSAKSGDRRHRNNEQFF.

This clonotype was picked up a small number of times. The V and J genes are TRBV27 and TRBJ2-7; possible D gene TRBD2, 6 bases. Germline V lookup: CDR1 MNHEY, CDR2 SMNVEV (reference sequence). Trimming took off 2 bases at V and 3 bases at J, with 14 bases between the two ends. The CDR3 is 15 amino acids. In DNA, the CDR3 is TGTGCCAGCAGTTTAGCAGGAGGGAGCAACTACGAGCAGTACTTC. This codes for CASSLAGGSNYEQYF.

The CDR3 region is CASSLGTEYTDTQYF. The CDR3 coding sequence is TGCGCCAGCTCCCTTGGGACGGAATACACAGATACGCAGTATTTT. The chain recombines TRBV5-1 with TRBJ2-3; either TRBD1 or TRBD2 may supply D (5 bases each). CDR3 size: 15 residues. Trimming cost V 7 bases and J 2 bases, with 17 bases left between them. Germline loops: CDR1 SGHRS, CDR2 YFSETQ.

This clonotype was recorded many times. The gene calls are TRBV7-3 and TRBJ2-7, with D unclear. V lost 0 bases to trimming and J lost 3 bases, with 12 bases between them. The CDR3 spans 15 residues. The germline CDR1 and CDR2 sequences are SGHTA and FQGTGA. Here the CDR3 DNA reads TGTGCCAGCAGCTTAACCGCCCAGCCTCTCTACGAGCAGTACTTC. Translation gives CASSLTAQPLYEQYF. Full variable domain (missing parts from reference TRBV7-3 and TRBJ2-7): GAGVSQTPSNKVTEKGKYVELRCDPISGHTALYWYRQSLGQGPEFLIYFQGTGAADDSGLPNDRFFAVRPEGSVSTLKIQRTERGDSAVYLCASSLTAQPLYEQYFGPGTRLTVT.

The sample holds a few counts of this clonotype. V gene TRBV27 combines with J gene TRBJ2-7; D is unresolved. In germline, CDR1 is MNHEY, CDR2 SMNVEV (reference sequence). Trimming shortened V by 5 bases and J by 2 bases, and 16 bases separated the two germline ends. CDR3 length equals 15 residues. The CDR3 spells CASSPGFQVTYEQYF. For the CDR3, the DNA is TGTGCCAGCAGTCCTGGTTTCCAGGTAACCTACGAGCAGTACTTC.

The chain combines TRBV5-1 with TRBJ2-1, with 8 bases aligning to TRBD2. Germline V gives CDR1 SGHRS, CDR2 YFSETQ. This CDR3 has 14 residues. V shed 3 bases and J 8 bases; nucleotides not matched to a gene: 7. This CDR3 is CASSSREGLDEQFF. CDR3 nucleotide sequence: TGCGCCAGCAGCTCTCGGGAGGGCCTGGATGAGCAGTTCTTC.

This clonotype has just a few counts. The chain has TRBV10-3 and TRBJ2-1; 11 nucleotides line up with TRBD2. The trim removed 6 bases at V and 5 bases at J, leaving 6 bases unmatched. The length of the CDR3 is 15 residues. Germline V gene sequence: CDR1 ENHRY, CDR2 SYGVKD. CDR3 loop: CAISLLAGVNNEQFF. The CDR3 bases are TGTGCCATCAGCCTACTAGCGGGGGTGAACAATGAGCAGTTCTTC.

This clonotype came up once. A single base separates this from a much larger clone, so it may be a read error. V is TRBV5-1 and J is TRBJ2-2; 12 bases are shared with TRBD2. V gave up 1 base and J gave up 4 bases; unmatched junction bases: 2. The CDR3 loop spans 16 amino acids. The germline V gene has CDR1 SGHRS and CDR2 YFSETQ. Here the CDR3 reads CASSLTSGGSTGELFF. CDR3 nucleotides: TGCGCCAGCAGCTTGACTAGCGGGGGGAGCACCGGGGAGCTGTTTTTT.

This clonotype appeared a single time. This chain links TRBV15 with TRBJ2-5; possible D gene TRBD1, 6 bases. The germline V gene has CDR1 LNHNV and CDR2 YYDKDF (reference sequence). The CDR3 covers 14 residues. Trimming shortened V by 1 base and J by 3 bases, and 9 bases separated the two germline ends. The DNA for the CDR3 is TGTGCCACCAGCAGAGCACAGGGAGAAGAGACCCAGTACTTC. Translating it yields CATSRAQGEETQYF.

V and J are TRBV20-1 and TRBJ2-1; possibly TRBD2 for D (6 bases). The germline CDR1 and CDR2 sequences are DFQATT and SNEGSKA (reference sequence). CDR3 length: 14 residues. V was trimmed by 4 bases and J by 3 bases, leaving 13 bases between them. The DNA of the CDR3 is TGCAGTGCTAATGGGGGACTCCTCTACAATGAGCAGTTCTTC. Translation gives CSANGGLLYNEQFF.

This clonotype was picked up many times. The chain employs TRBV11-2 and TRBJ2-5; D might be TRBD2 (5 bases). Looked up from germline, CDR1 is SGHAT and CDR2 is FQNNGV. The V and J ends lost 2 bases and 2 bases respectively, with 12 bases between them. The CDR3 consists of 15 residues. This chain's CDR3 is CASSLHPSGQETQYF. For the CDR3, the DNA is TGTGCCAGCAGCTTACACCCCTCGGGGCAAGAGACCCAGTACTTC.